This is a list of T cell receptor beta chains from one sample in a study of T cell repertoires in cytomegalovirus infection. No antigen has been identified for these receptors. Using its own MiXCR run on the reads, TCRdb lists one record per CDR3 protein. Of roughly 800,000 distinct CDR3 sequences listed, about 28% are singletons. The sample in question was cultured CD8+ T cells from PBMCs, obtained from culture after CMV antigen stimulation. The receptors originated from a human donor in good health (CMV status not recorded). Some clones in this sample may be carry-over from other donors' samples. CDR3s include the opening cysteine and the closing phenylalanine or tryptophan. A D gene is named only where the DNA matches it firmly. Clone size appears in some rows only: once, few, many, or a class for an expanded clone.

j_gene	d_gene	abundance	v_gene	CDR3nt	CDR3aa
TRBJ1-4	.	many	TRBV7-8	TGTGCCAGCAGCCTTATGCGGGGAGGGTCGCGCAATGAAAAACTGTTTTTT	CASSLMRGGSRNEKLFF
TRBJ1-2	TRBD1	.	TRBV7-2	TGTGCCAGCAGCGCAGGGACAGGGGGAGGCTATGGCTACACCTTC	CASSAGTGGGYGYTF
TRBJ2-1	TRBD2	.	TRBV3-1	TGTGCCAGCACCTTAACTAGCGGGGGATCCTACAATGAGCAGTTCTTC	CASTLTSGGSYNEQFF
TRBJ2-5	TRBD2	.	TRBV2	TGTGCCAGCAGTGTGGCTAGCGGGGGGGAGGAGACCCAGTACTTC	CASSVASGGEETQYF
TRBJ1-2	TRBD1	.	TRBV20-1	TGCAGTGCTGGACAGGGGGCCGGCTATGGCTACACCTTC	CSAGQGAGYGYTF
TRBJ2-1	.	.	TRBV18	TGTGCCAGCTCACCTCTCCAGGCGGCAGAGAACTCCTACAATGAGCAGTTCTTC	CASSPLQAAENSYNEQFF
TRBJ1-6	.	.	TRBV4-1	TGCGCCAGCAGCCAAGGGAGCCGTACCCGATATAATTCACCCCTCCACTTT	CASSQGSRTRYNSPLHF
TRBJ2-5	TRBD1	.	TRBV2	TGTGCCTGCCCAGGGGGCCCCGAGACCCAGTACTTC	CACPGGPETQYF
TRBJ2-5	.	few	TRBV28	TGTGCCAGCAGACCCGCCCCTGGCAGAGAAGAGACCCAGTACTTC	CASRPAPGREETQYF
TRBJ2-2	TRBD2	.	TRBV6-1	TGTGCCAGCAGTGAGGACCCCGGACTAGCGGCCAACACCGGGGAGCTGTTTTTT	CASSEDPGLAANTGELFF
TRBJ1-1	.	many	TRBV7-8	TGTGCCAGCAGCTCCAACTTTGACGCTGAAGCTTTCTTT	CASSSNFDAEAFF
TRBJ2-3	.	.	TRBV5-8	TGTGCCAGCGCAGATACGCAGTATTTT	CASADTQYF
TRBJ2-1	TRBD1	many	TRBV11-2	TGTGCCAGCAGCTTTTCGCCGGGACAGATCTACAATGAGCAGTTCTTC	CASSFSPGQIYNEQFF
TRBJ2-2	.	many	TRBV7-6	TGTGCCAGCAGCTTAGATCTGGGACCCCTACTGCCCCACACCGGGGAGCTGTTTTTT	CASSLDLGPLLPHTGELFF
TRBJ1-3	.	.	TRBV29-1	TGCAGCGTTGAAAGTGAGGTTAGGGCCTCGGGAAACACCATATATTTT	CSVESEVRASGNTIYF
TRBJ2-1	.	.	TRBV27	TGTGCCAGCAGTTCCCGGGGTCCCAATGAGCAGTTCTTC	CASSSRGPNEQFF
TRBJ2-1	.	.	TRBV27	TGTGCCAGCAGTTTAGTGGGGCCTAGGAATGAGCAGTTCTTC	CASSLVGPRNEQFF
TRBJ1-1	.	.	TRBV6-5	TGTGCCAGCCAGTGGGGCACTGAAGCTTTCTTT	CASQWGTEAFF
TRBJ2-5	.	.	TRBV15	TGTGCCACCAGCAGAGAAGGACGGTTCCAAGAGACCCAGTACTTC	CATSREGRFQETQYF
TRBJ1-1	.	few	TRBV2	TGTGCCACAACCGATCCGTTAAAAATGAACACTGAAGCTTTCTTT	CATTDPLKMNTEAFF
TRBJ2-1	TRBD2	.	TRBV2	TGTGCCAGCGATCAGACTAGCGGGGACAATGAGCAGTTCTTC	CASDQTSGDNEQFF
TRBJ2-3	.	.	TRBV11-2	TGTGCCAGCAGGTTGAACTCAGATACGCAGTATTTT	CASRLNSDTQYF
TRBJ1-2	.	few	TRBV6-1	TGTGCCAGCAGTGAATGGGACTATGGCTACACCTTC	CASSEWDYGYTF
TRBJ1-1	.	.	TRBV19	TGTGCCAGTAGTATAGATGGGACCGATGGGGTCTACACTGAAGCTTTCTTT	CASSIDGTDGVYTEAFF
TRBJ2-7	TRBD1	.	TRBV6-5	TGTGCCAGCACCATAGGACAGGGGGCCGTCGAGCAGTACTTC	CASTIGQGAVEQYF
TRBJ1-6	.	few	TRBV28	TGTGCCAGCAGTTTATCTCAGGGTCCGGTTTATAATTCACCCCTCCACTTT	CASSLSQGPVYNSPLHF
TRBJ2-7	.	.	TRBV29-1	TGCAGCCGGGGCGGACGGATAATGCTCTACGAGCAGTACTTC	CSRGGRIMLYEQYF